This T cell receptor beta chain stems from a study of T cell responses to AZD1222 COVID-19 vaccine. In the case of this clone: The antigen is not known.

Study-wide results and caveats: Baseline seropositivity characterized only a handful of AZD1222 recipients.

The method was immunoSEQ multiplex PCR; TCRdb's version includes in-frame clones alone and lacks a portion of them. In the table there are 140,000 to 150,000 clones, 92% of which are singletons. The sequence was obtained from an adult who received the AZD1222 COVID-19 vaccine. This sample comprised peripheral blood, obtained 28 days after the second AZD1222 dose.

The CDR3 loop reads CASSSSGVGNQPQHF. CDR3 nucleotides: TGTGCCAGCAGTTCGTCAGGGGTCGGTAATCAGCCCCAGCATTTT. J is TRBJ1-5 and V is TRBV28, with D tentatively TRBD1 (6 bases). V was cut by 4 bases and J by 4 bases, with 14 bases left in between. The CDR3 covers 15 residues. The V gene's germline CDR1 is MDHEN and CDR2 SYDVKM.